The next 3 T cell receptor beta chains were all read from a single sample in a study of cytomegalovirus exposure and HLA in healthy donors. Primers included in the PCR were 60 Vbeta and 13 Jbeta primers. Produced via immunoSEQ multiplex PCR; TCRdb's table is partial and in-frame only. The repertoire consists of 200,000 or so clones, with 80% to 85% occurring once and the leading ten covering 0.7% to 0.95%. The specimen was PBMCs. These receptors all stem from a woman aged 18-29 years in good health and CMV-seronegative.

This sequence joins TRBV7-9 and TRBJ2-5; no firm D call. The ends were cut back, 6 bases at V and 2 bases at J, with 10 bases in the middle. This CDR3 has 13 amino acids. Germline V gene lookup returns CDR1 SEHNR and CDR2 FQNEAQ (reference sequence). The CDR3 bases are TGTGCCAGCAGTGGCCGAAAACAAGAGACCCAGTACTTC. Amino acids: CASSGRKQETQYF. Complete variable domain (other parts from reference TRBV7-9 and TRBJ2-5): DTGVSQNPRHKITKRGQNVTFRCDPISEHNRLYWYRQTLGQGPEFLTYFQNEAQLEKSRLLSDRFSAERPKGSFSTLEIQRTEQGDSAMYLCASSGRKQETQYFGPGTRLLVL.

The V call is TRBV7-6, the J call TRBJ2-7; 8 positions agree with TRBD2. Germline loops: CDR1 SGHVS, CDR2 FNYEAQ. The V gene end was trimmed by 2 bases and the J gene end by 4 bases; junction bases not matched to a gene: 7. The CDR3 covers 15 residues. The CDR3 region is CASSLNSGVAYEQYF. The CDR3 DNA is TGTGCCAGCAGCTTAAATAGCGGGGTAGCATACGAGCAGTACTTC.

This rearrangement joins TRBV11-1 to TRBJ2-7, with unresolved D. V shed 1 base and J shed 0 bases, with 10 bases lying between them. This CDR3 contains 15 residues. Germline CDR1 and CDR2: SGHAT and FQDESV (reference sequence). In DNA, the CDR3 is TGTGCCAGCAGCTTAGATCCCGATAGCTCCTACGAGCAGTACTTC. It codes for CASSLDPDSSYEQYF.